The 13 T cell receptor beta chains presented below share a single source sample, sequenced in a study of post-analysis software for immune sequencing data (dated by TCRdb to the mid-2010s). What the study reported, not specific to this receptor: Significantly higher frequencies in patients than in controls were found for several TRBV segments, including TRBV5-6, TRBV5-1 and TRBV20-1.

For these receptors, no antigen is known. Preparation of the library involved PCR. The instrument given in TCRdb is Illumina HiSeq 2500. To reduce PCR and sequencing biases, unique molecular identifiers were incorporated into the TCR beta cDNA libraries. TCRdb trimmed the raw reads at Q25, called clones with MiXCR and kept productive beta chains. Each entry is one CDR3 protein sequence, shown with its most common DNA and genes. This sample comprises fewer than 900,000 distinct CDR3 sequences, 46% of them detected only once. Clones ranked in the top ten supply 4.9% of the sample. The specimen sequenced was blood. These receptors came from a girl aged 5 to 17 with multiple sclerosis.

CDR3 loop: CASSWTVRDTQYF. CDR3 in DNA: TGTGCCAGCAGCTGGACCGTGAGGGATACGCAGTATTTT. The chain couples TRBV7-3 to TRBJ2-3; D is unclear. CDR3 length: 13 residues. The germline CDR1 and CDR2 sequences are SGHTA and FQGTGA. V lost 4 bases and J lost 6, with 11 bases in between.

This sequence joins TRBV12-3 or TRBV12-4 and TRBJ2-6; TRBD2 might be the D (6 bases). V lost 2 bases and J lost 2, with 19 bases in between. This CDR3 spans 19 amino acids. CDR3 region: CASSLFPQGGMAGANVLTF. As DNA, the CDR3 is TGTGCCAGCAGTTTATTTCCCCAGGGAGGAATGGCTGGGGCCAACGTCCTGACTTTC.

The chain has TRBV20-1 and TRBJ2-7, with unresolved D. The CDR3 totals 13 residues. Germline assignment: CDR1 DFQATT and CDR2 SNEGSKA (reference sequence). Trimming removed 1 base from V and 6 bases from J, with 13 bases in between. The CDR3 region is CSARVAANCEQYF. The DNA of the CDR3 is TGCAGTGCTAGAGTTGCTGCTAACTGCGAGCAGTACTTC.

V is TRBV5-1 and J is TRBJ2-2; 8 nucleotides line up with TRBD1. Trimming removed 4 bases from V and 3 bases from J; junction bases left unmatched: 5. The length of the CDR3 is 15 residues. Per the germline V gene, CDR1 is SGHRS and CDR2 is YFSETQ. CDR3 nucleotide sequence: TGCGCCAGCAGCCGGACAGGGTCCGACACCGGGGAGCTGTTTTTT. Translated, it gives CASSRTGSDTGELFF.

V usage is TRBV6-1 and J usage is TRBJ2-5, with 9 bases aligning to TRBD1. From germline, CDR1 is MNHNS and CDR2 SASEGT. The V segment lost 6 bases and the J segment 3 bases; nucleotides outside the gene matches: 8. The CDR3 runs to 15 residues. CDR3 loop: CASSAGQGVEETQYF. CDR3 nucleotide sequence: TGTGCCAGCAGCGCGGGACAGGGCGTGGAAGAGACCCAGTACTTC.

This clonotype was counted once. The genes are TRBV3-1 and TRBJ2-3, with a tentative D call TRBD2 (6 bases). Germline lookup yields CDR1 LGHDT and CDR2 YNNKEL (reference sequence). The ends were cut back, 1 base at V and 0 bases at J, with 14 bases in the middle. The CDR3 is 17 amino acids. The DNA of the CDR3 is TGTGCCAGCAGCCAAGGAACCGAGCGGGCGAGCACAGATACGCAGTATTTT. This sequence encodes CASSQGTERASTDTQYF.

The chain has TRBV15 and TRBJ2-4; 9 nucleotides align to TRBD2. This CDR3 contains 13 residues. V lost 4 bases and J lost 12; bases outside the gene matches: 7. Germline CDR1 LNHNV, CDR2 YYDKDF (reference sequence). The DNA of the CDR3 is TGTGCCACCAGCACTATAGCGGGAGAGAGTCAGTACTTC. Protein: CATSTIAGESQYF.

As DNA, the CDR3 is TGCAGTGGCCGGCTGCCAGGGGCCAAAAACATTCAGTACTTC. Amino acid sequence: CSGRLPGAKNIQYF. V gene TRBV20-1 combines with J gene TRBJ2-4, with D perhaps matching TRBD1 (5 bases). V was cut by 7 bases and J by 1 base, with 14 bases left in between. This CDR3 comprises 14 residues. Germline assignment: CDR1 DFQATT and CDR2 SNEGSKA (reference sequence).

This chain uses TRBV6-2 or TRBV6-3 with TRBJ2-1; D might be TRBD1 (5 bases). The CDR3 is 13 amino acids. CDR1 MNHEY and CDR2 SVGEGT come from the germline V gene. Trimming cost V 11 bases and J 9 bases, with 20 bases left between them. The CDR3 DNA reads TGTGCCGTAGGCTCGTCCTCTAGGGGTGAGCAGTTCTTC. This sequence encodes CAVGSSSRGEQFF.

This rearrangement joins TRBV29-1 to TRBJ2-7; D may be TRBD2 (6 bases). Between the trimmed V and J ends, which lost 7 bases and 0 bases, there was a span of 13 bases. Germline V gene lookup returns CDR1 SQVTM and CDR2 ANQGSEA. The CDR3 covers 13 residues. DNA for the CDR3: TGCAGCGCTCTAGCGTTTGGCTCCTACGAGCAGTACTTC. This translates into CSALAFGSYEQYF.

The chain recombines TRBV5-1 with TRBJ1-1, with 10 positions matching TRBD1. The CDR3 loop spans 14 amino acids. CDR1 is SGHRS, CDR2 YFSETQ, per germline. J was trimmed by 3 bases and V by 3 bases; bases with no gene match: 2. CDR3 amino acids: CASSWTGGDTEAFF. CDR3 nucleotides: TGCGCCAGCAGCTGGACAGGGGGGGACACTGAAGCTTTCTTT.

This sequence joins TRBV15 and TRBJ1-6; the match to TRBD1 covers 10 bases. V lost 4 bases to trimming and J lost 10 bases; unmatched junction nucleotides: 10. Germline-derived CDR1 and CDR2 are LNHNV and YYDKDF (reference sequence). The CDR3 is 16 residues long. CDR3 loop: CATSKEYGQGGSPLHF. The DNA for the CDR3 is TGTGCCACCAGCAAAGAATACGGACAGGGGGGGTCACCCCTCCACTTT.

Only a few counts were recorded for this clonotype. The V call is TRBV30, the J call TRBJ2-1, with 8 positions matching TRBD2. The V gene's germline CDR1 is GTSNPN and CDR2 SVGIG (reference sequence). Trimming cost V 2 bases and J 0 bases; bases outside gene matches: 6. The CDR3 has 16 amino acids. CDR3 region: CAWSSLAGTSYNEQFF. In DNA, the CDR3 is TGTGCCTGGAGTTCGCTAGCGGGCACCTCCTACAATGAGCAGTTCTTC.